These 8 T cell receptor beta chains share one sample of origin, sequenced in a study of cytomegalovirus exposure and HLA in healthy donors. The table came from immunoSEQ multiplex PCR; TCRdb's copy has only in-frame clones and leaves some out. The repertoire holds 70,000 or so clones, with about 94% as singletons. Sequenced material: PBMCs. The origin of the receptors is a young woman in good health and CMV-seronegative.

This chain links TRBV7-2 with TRBJ2-7, with D unresolved. The germline V and J ends were trimmed by 2 bases and 5 bases, with 13 bases remaining between them. Germline V lookup: CDR1 SGHTA, CDR2 FQGNSA. The CDR3 is 14 amino acids. The CDR3: CASSLLYSLDEQYF. DNA for the CDR3: TGTGCCAGCAGCTTATTATACAGCCTTGACGAGCAGTACTTC.

The chain uses TRBV7-3 and TRBJ2-5; 12 positions match TRBD2. Germline CDR1 is SGHTA and CDR2 is FQGTGA. The trim removed 2 bases at V and 5 bases at J, leaving 6 bases unmatched. The CDR3 runs to 16 residues. Here the CDR3 reads CASSLRLAGESETQYF. The CDR3 DNA sequence: TGTGCCAGCAGCTTACGACTAGCGGGGGAGTCTGAGACCCAGTACTTC.

V and J are TRBV5-4 and TRBJ1-4, with 8 bases aligning to TRBD1. The CDR3 runs to 15 residues. After removal of 3 bases from V and 6 bases from J, the junction contained 7 bases not matched to a gene. Germline V lookup: CDR1 SGHNT, CDR2 YYREEE (reference sequence). In DNA, the CDR3 is TGTGCCAGCAGCTCAACAGGGGGAGTGGATGAAAAACTGTTTTTT. Encoded protein: CASSSTGGVDEKLFF.

The chain uses TRBV6-1 and TRBJ1-4, with a weak D call TRBD1 (5 bases). The CDR3 runs to 13 residues. V lost 6 bases, J lost 6 bases, and 11 bases lay in between. The germline V gene has CDR1 MNHNS and CDR2 SASEGT. The CDR3 protein is CASRPPGDEKLFF. In DNA, the CDR3 is TGTGCCAGCAGACCCCCGGGGGATGAAAAACTGTTTTTT.

V is TRBV6-1 and J is TRBJ2-5; maybe TRBD2 (6 bases). Germline lookup yields CDR1 MNHNS and CDR2 SASEGT. The CDR3 extends over 14 amino acids. V lost 1 base and J lost 4, with 10 bases in between. This chain's CDR3 is CASSEGRGGETQYF. For the CDR3, the DNA is TGTGCCAGCAGTGAAGGGAGGGGAGGAGAGACCCAGTACTTC.

Here the CDR3 reads CASSLRPGPTDTQYF. The CDR3 DNA follows: TGTGCCAGCAGCCTTCGGCCGGGTCCTACAGATACGCAGTATTTT. The chain has TRBV7-2 and TRBJ2-3; D gene ambiguous. Per germline, CDR1 SGHTA and CDR2 FQGNSA. The CDR3 totals 15 residues. V gave up 5 bases and J gave up 3 bases, with 15 bases separating them.

This chain connects TRBV4-1 to TRBJ2-3, with 9 bases that match TRBD2. The length of the CDR3 is 17 residues. Germline CDR1 is MGHRA and CDR2 is YSYEKL. The V and J ends lost 0 bases and 6 bases, in that order; junction bases with no gene match: 10. The CDR3 sequence: CASSQDSPASGEDTQYF. CDR3 coding DNA: TGCGCCAGCAGCCAAGATTCCCCGGCTAGCGGGGAGGATACGCAGTATTTT.

This clone showed up just once. This chain connects TRBV19 to TRBJ2-2, with TRBD1 identical over 7 bases. This CDR3 has 14 residues. The V and J ends lost 10 bases and 2 bases, in that order; junction bases with no gene match: 7. CDR1 and CDR2 from the germline V gene are LNHDA and SQIVND (reference sequence). This CDR3 is CATSRDSNTGELFF. CDR3 nucleotides: TGTGCCACCTCCCGGGACAGTAACACCGGGGAGCTGTTTTTT.